Listed below are T cell receptor beta chains from one sample, sequenced in a study of T cells expressing NK-cell markers. TCRdb re-called the 5' RACE reads; every CDR3 protein appears as one record, without DNA. Reported are about 460,000 distinct CDR3 sequences; the ten largest clones contain under 1.5%. The material sequenced was blood T cells: a sorted CD56 or NKG2C T cell subset, CD4+ or CD8+ T cells, or bulk PBMC T cells (not recorded which). The receptors here all came from a woman aged 45-60 years in good health. The CDR3 runs from the conserved cysteine through the conserved F or W. The order of the fields is J gene, V gene, CDR3 protein.

j_call: TRBJ1-2
v_call: TRBV3-1
cdr3_aa: CASSPRGPGAYGYTF

j_call: TRBJ1-2
v_call: TRBV11-2
cdr3_aa: CASSLGGQRKYGYTF

j_call: TRBJ2-2
v_call: TRBV27
cdr3_aa: CASSLRGPPNTGELFF

j_call: TRBJ1-1
v_call: TRBV5-1
cdr3_aa: CASNAGGANTEAFF

j_call: TRBJ1-6
v_call: TRBV18
cdr3_aa: CASSPSLNSPLHF

j_call: TRBJ1-5
v_call: TRBV5-1
cdr3_aa: CASSLTGDNQPQHF

j_call: TRBJ2-1
v_call: TRBV6-1
cdr3_aa: CASSDLDRNEQFF

j_call: TRBJ1-6
v_call: TRBV2
cdr3_aa: CASSETHSYNSPLHF

j_call: TRBJ2-5
v_call: TRBV3-1
cdr3_aa: CASSRRRTGNQETQYF

j_call: TRBJ2-5
v_call: TRBV20-1
cdr3_aa: CSSGTSGRDAGTQYF

j_call: TRBJ2-7
v_call: TRBV2
cdr3_aa: CASSELAGLSEQYF

j_call: TRBJ2-3
v_call: TRBV6-5
cdr3_aa: CASRAGGLSTDTQYF

j_call: TRBJ2-1
v_call: TRBV7-2
cdr3_aa: CASSRTSGQGDEQFF

j_call: TRBJ2-2
v_call: TRBV7-9
cdr3_aa: CAITGGRFTGELFF

j_call: TRBJ1-1
v_call: TRBV5-1
cdr3_aa: CASSLGRLGPEAFF

j_call: TRBJ1-5
v_call: TRBV6-6
cdr3_aa: CASGQVGESQHF

j_call: TRBJ2-7
v_call: TRBV15
cdr3_aa: CATSRVEGAGTPSSYEQYF

j_call: TRBJ2-7
v_call: TRBV12-3/TRBV12-4
cdr3_aa: CASSFPRAGNYEQYF